This T cell receptor beta chain comes out of a study of response to subunit inactivated influenza vaccine. Per the germline V gene, CDR1 is SGHDT and CDR2 is YYEEEE. The CDR3 has 15 amino acids. Trimming stripped 0 bases from V and 0 bases from J, with 6 bases between. In TCRdb, the RT-PCR reads were re-called with MiXCR into one record per CDR3 protein. The repertoire includes more than 400,000 distinct CDR3 sequences, roughly 11% of them detected once, and more than 10% sits in the top ten. This clonotype showed up many times. The specimen was PBMCs from blood, collected 40 to 50 days after vaccination. This chain joins TRBV5-6 and TRBJ2-2, with D unresolved. This receptor was taken from a man over 45 who received an inactivated influenza vaccine. Here the CDR3 reads CASSLGGTNTGELFF. In nucleotides, the CDR3 is TGTGCCAGCAGCTTGGGCGGAACGAACACCGGGGAGCTGTTTTTT.